The 26 T cell receptor beta chains given below trace back to one sample, sequenced in a study of CD8+CD57+ T cells in acquired aplastic anemia (dated by TCRdb to the late 2010s). This sample was sequenced with an Illumina HiSeq 2000. Genomic DNA was used as template for profiling of TCR beta VDJ combinations and CDR3 sequences. TCRdb reanalyzed the raw reads on its own, using fastp at Q25 for trimming and MiXCR for clone calling, and kept in-frame beta chains. Each entry is one CDR3 protein sequence, shown with its most common DNA and genes. The sample contains about 290,000 distinct CDR3 sequences, about 50% of them found a single time. The leading ten clones occupy roughly 1.3% of the sample. The patients picked for sequencing were ones in whom flow cytometry had shown an expansion of CD8+CD57+ cells. Specimen: sorted CD4+, CD8+, or CD8+CD57+ T cells (not recorded which) from PBMCs. The receptors shown here come from a human donor with aplastic anemia.

The chain uses TRBV7-9 and TRBJ2-7, with D perhaps TRBD2 (7 bases). From germline, CDR1 is SEHNR and CDR2 FQNEAQ (reference sequence). The CDR3 runs 15 residues. Trimming took off 3 bases at V and 5 bases at J, with 17 bases between the two ends. The CDR3 spells CASSLEGWGGDEQYF. CDR3 bases: TGTGCCAGCAGCTTGGAGGGCTGGGGGGGCGACGAGCAGTACTTC.

Remarks on this clonotype: In this CDR3 the conserved last residue, phenylalanine or tryptophan, is missing, so a read error is likely. The chain joins TRBV2 to TRBJ1-1; D uncertain. CDR3 length equals 12 residues. The germline CDR1 and CDR2 sequences are SNHLY and FYNNEI. V dropped 4 bases and J dropped 6 bases, with 9 bases sitting between them. In DNA form, the CDR3 reads TGTGCCAGCAGTGGTGACAACCCTGAAGCTTTCCTT. It yields the protein CASSGDNPEAFL.

The chain carries TRBV19 and TRBJ1-6; possible D gene TRBD1, 5 bases. Deletions cut 7 bases from V and 5 bases from J, with 9 bases between. This CDR3 contains 13 residues. Germline V CDR1 and CDR2: LNHDA, SQIVND (reference sequence). CDR3 nucleotide sequence: TGTGCCAGTATGGGGACGGATAATTCACCCCTCCACTTT. This encodes CASMGTDNSPLHF.

This clonotype was detected ten times or more. The V call is TRBV28, the J call TRBJ2-1, with D possibly being TRBD2 (6 bases). V lost 2 bases and J 0 bases, leaving 8 bases between the germline ends. Germline CDR1 MDHEN, CDR2 SYDVKM. The CDR3 runs to 15 residues. As DNA, the CDR3 is TGTGCCAGCAGTTTAGGAGGGAACTCCTACAATGAGCAGTTCTTC. This encodes CASSLGGNSYNEQFF. Full variable domain (missing parts from reference TRBV28 and TRBJ2-1): DVKVTQSSRYLVKRTGEKVFLECVQDMDHENMFWYRQDPGLGLRLIYFSYDVKMKEKGDIPEGYSVSREKKERFSLILESASTNQTSMYLCASSLGGNSYNEQFFGPGTRLTVL.

This clonotype was detected a few times. The chain recombines TRBV7-9 with TRBJ2-5; D gene ambiguous. The V end was cut by 3 bases, the J end by 4 bases, with 6 bases between. This CDR3 spans 12 amino acids. Germline V gene sequence: CDR1 SEHNR, CDR2 FQNEAQ (reference sequence). CDR3 bases: TGTGCCAGCAGCTTCTTTGGAGAGACCCAGTACTTC. Its translation is CASSFFGETQYF. Using reference TRBV7-9 and TRBJ2-5 for the parts outside the CDR3, the full variable domain is DTGVSQNPRHKITKRGQNVTFRCDPISEHNRLYWYRQTLGQGPEFLTYFQNEAQLEKSRLLSDRFSAERPKGSFSTLEIQRTEQGDSAMYLCASSFFGETQYFGPGTRLLVL.

Note on this clonotype: The junction and the germline gene differ at one end; a read error may be behind it. This chain joins TRBV7-3 and TRBJ2-5; the D gene is possibly TRBD2 (5 bases). This CDR3 has 15 residues. In germline, CDR1 is SGHTA, CDR2 FQGTGA. The chain's CDR3 is CASSSTTRTGETQYF. DNA for the CDR3: TGTGCCAGCAGCTCCACTACCAGGACTGGAGAGACACAGTACTTC.

This clonotype was seen repeatedly, ten times or more. This CDR3 reads CATSRDLTEDGQFF. For the CDR3, the DNA is TGTGCCACCAGCAGAGATCTTACGGAGGATGGGCAGTTCTTC. The chain has TRBV15 and TRBJ2-1; D may be TRBD2 (5 bases). Germline V gives CDR1 LNHNV, CDR2 YYDKDF (reference sequence). The V and J ends lost 0 bases and 12 bases respectively, with 15 bases between them. The length of the CDR3 is 14 residues.

The rearrangement joins TRBV20-1 to TRBJ1-5, with unresolved D. There are 14 residues in the CDR3. CDR1 and CDR2 from the germline V gene are DFQATT and SNEGSKA (reference sequence). Trimming left V 0 bases short and J 3 bases short, with 9 bases between. The CDR3 DNA sequence: TGCAGTGCTAGAGATAGGCGGACCAATCAGCCCCAGCATTTT. As protein: CSARDRRTNQPQHF.

V usage is TRBV9 and J usage is TRBJ1-3; D remains ambiguous. Germline V gives CDR1 SGDLS, CDR2 YYNGEE. The CDR3 has 13 residues. Trimming removed 4 bases from V and 8 bases from J, with 13 bases in between. The CDR3 here is CASSLKPGDTIYF. The CDR3 DNA sequence: TGTGCCAGCAGCCTGAAACCCGGGGACACCATATATTTT.

This clonotype was recorded at least ten times. CDR3 DNA: TGTGCCAGCAGATCAGGGCTGAATTCACCCCTCCACTTT. Encoded protein: CASRSGLNSPLHF. This sequence joins TRBV6-2 or TRBV6-3 and TRBJ1-6, with D maybe TRBD1 (5 bases). This CDR3 comprises 13 residues. V was shortened by 6 bases and J by 7 bases, with 10 bases between the two germline ends. Germline V gene data show CDR1 as MNHEY and CDR2 as SVGEGT.

The chain combines TRBV2 with TRBJ2-2; no reliable D call. V was pared by 11 bases and J by 6 bases, with 13 bases between. The CDR3 runs to 12 residues. Per the germline V gene, CDR1 is SNHLY and CDR2 is FYNNEI. CDR3 in amino acids: CAQAESPGELFF. CDR3 nucleotides: TGTGCCCAAGCAGAATCCCCCGGGGAGCTGTTTTTT.

The chain recombines TRBV20-1 with TRBJ2-2, with 7 bases aligning to TRBD1. The length of the CDR3 is 17 residues. Germline assignment: CDR1 DFQATT and CDR2 SNEGSKA (reference sequence). The J segment lost 3 bases and the V segment lost 1 base, leaving 11 bases of the junction unmatched. The chain's CDR3 is CSARGTGLRGDTGELFF. The CDR3 DNA reads as TGCAGTGCTAGAGGGACAGGCCTTCGAGGAGACACCGGGGAGCTGTTTTTT.

J is TRBJ1-1 and V is TRBV19, with TRBD1 as a possible D gene (5 bases). Trimming removed 5 bases at V and 6 bases at J, with 13 bases between. Germline V CDR1 and CDR2: LNHDA, SQIVND (reference sequence). The CDR3 sequence is 13 residues long. The CDR3 protein is CASSLAGRAEAFF. DNA for the CDR3: TGTGCCAGTAGTCTGGCAGGGAGGGCTGAAGCTTTCTTT. The full variable domain, its missing parts supplied by reference TRBV19 and TRBJ1-1, is DGGITQSPKYLFRKEGQNVTLSCEQNLNHDAMYWYRQDPGQGLRLIYYSQIVNDFQKGDIAEGYSVSREKKESFPLTVTSAQKNPTAFYLCASSLAGRAEAFFGQGTRLTVV.

This clonotype was recorded once. The rearrangement joins TRBV12-3 or TRBV12-4 to TRBJ2-5, with D perhaps matching TRBD2 (6 bases). The CDR3 spans 14 residues. V dropped 6 bases and J dropped 5 bases, with 16 bases sitting between them. In nucleotides, the CDR3 is TGTGCCAGCAGCCTAGGGAGTCTAGCGGAGACCCAGTACTTC. Its protein product is CASSLGSLAETQYF.

In DNA, the CDR3 is TGTGCCAGCAGCCAACCCTTTTTGGGAGGAAACACCATATATTTT. Its protein is CASSQPFLGGNTIYF. The chain joins TRBV3-1 to TRBJ1-3, with D hard to call. The V gene lost 2 bases and the J gene lost 4 bases, with 12 bases spanning the gap. This CDR3 spans 15 amino acids. Germline V gene data show CDR1 as LGHDT and CDR2 as YNNKEL (reference sequence).

The rearrangement links TRBV7-2 to TRBJ1-2, with D maybe TRBD1 (5 bases). The CDR3 extends over 14 amino acids. V shed 5 bases and J shed 8 bases, with 18 bases lying between them. CDR1 and CDR2 (germline): SGHTA, FQGNSA. This CDR3 is CASSQGVGTNGYTF. The DNA for the CDR3 is TGTGCCAGCAGCCAAGGGGTGGGGACGAACGGCTACACCTTC.

The sample holds many counts of this clonotype. The chain employs TRBV7-3 and TRBJ2-6, with a weak D call TRBD2 (5 bases). The CDR3 has 16 amino acids. V was pared by 1 base and J by 4 bases, with 11 bases between. CDR1 SGHTA and CDR2 FQGTGA come from the germline V gene. Here the CDR3 DNA reads TGTGCCAGCAGCTTAAGTGAGGGCACCGGGGCCAACGTCCTGACTTTC. This encodes CASSLSEGTGANVLTF.

The chain recombines TRBV28 with TRBJ1-5; 8 nucleotides align to TRBD1. CDR1 is MDHEN and CDR2 is SYDVKM in the germline V gene. The J segment lost 11 bases and the V segment lost 5 bases, leaving 14 bases of the junction unmatched. The CDR3 covers 15 residues. The CDR3 DNA sequence: TGTGCCAGCAGTCCAGTTACAGGGGGAAGAGGAGCCCAGCATTTT. Its protein is CASSPVTGGRGAQHF.

This clonotype was counted ten times or more. The CDR3 nucleotides read TGCAGTGCTTGGCTATGGAGTTCTGGAAACACCATATATTTT. Translating it yields CSAWLWSSGNTIYF. The gene calls are TRBV20-1 and TRBJ1-3; unclear D gene. Trimming pared 5 bases from V and 1 base from J, leaving 12 bases between. Germline values: CDR1 DFQATT, CDR2 SNEGSKA (reference sequence). This CDR3 region has 14 residues.

In regard to this clonotype: The junction differs from germline at one of its ends, possibly a read error. Here the CDR3 DNA reads TGTGCCAGCAGTTTAGGGGGACCAGGGTTT. Protein product: CASSLGGPGF. This chain uses TRBV12-3 or TRBV12-4 with TRBJ2-3; D may match TRBD1 or TRBD2 (5 bases each). The CDR3 has 10 amino acids.

This sequence joins TRBV7-2 and TRBJ1-1; maybe TRBD1 (6 bases). There are 14 residues in the CDR3. Germline values: CDR1 SGHTA, CDR2 FQGNSA. With 1 base removed from V and 4 bases from J, the gap between germline ends came to 10 bases. Written as DNA, the CDR3 is TGTGCCAGCAGCTTAGGGGGGGCGGTCACTGAAGCTTTCTTT. Translated, it gives CASSLGGAVTEAFF.

In this sample, this clonotype turned up many times. This chain connects TRBV3-1 to TRBJ2-7; weak D call: TRBD1 (7 bases). V was clipped by 0 bases and J by 9 bases, with 18 bases between them. The CDR3 covers 15 residues. Germline lookup yields CDR1 LGHDT and CDR2 YNNKEL (reference sequence). The CDR3 spells CASSQDVGGGTGQYF. The CDR3 DNA sequence: TGTGCCAGCAGCCAAGATGTAGGGGGCGGGACGGGGCAGTACTTC.

At least ten counts were recorded for this clonotype. V is TRBV14 and J is TRBJ2-7; D uncertain. Trimming cost V 1 base and J 2 bases, with 0 bases left between them. Germline V gives CDR1 SGHDN, CDR2 FVKESK. The CDR3 contains 11 residues. The CDR3 reads CASSQAYEQYF. CDR3 sequence (DNA): TGTGCCAGCAGCCAAGCCTACGAGCAGTACTTC.

This clonotype was detected many times. The chain uses TRBV3-1 and TRBJ1-3; possible D gene TRBD1, 6 bases. The V gene lost 4 bases and the J gene lost 0 bases, with 19 bases spanning the gap. The germline gives CDR1 LGHDT, CDR2 YNNKEL (reference sequence). The CDR3 sequence is 18 residues long. CDR3 in DNA: TGTGCCAGCAGCCCTGTCCAGGGGCCCACCTTCTCTGGAAACACCATATATTTT. It encodes CASSPVQGPTFSGNTIYF.

The count of this clonotype is one. The J gene is TRBJ2-3, the V gene TRBV11-3; D possibly corresponds to TRBD2 (6 bases). The CDR3 spans 15 residues. From germline, CDR1 is SGHNT and CDR2 YENEEA. CDR3 residues: CARDHGRGFVDTQYF. The CDR3 DNA sequence: TGTGCTAGAGACCACGGACGGGGGTTCGTAGATACGCAGTATTTT.

The genes are TRBV20-1 and TRBJ2-1; 9 bases match TRBD2. The CDR3 loop spans 17 amino acids. Germline V lookup: CDR1 DFQATT, CDR2 SNEGSKA (reference sequence). Unmatched junction bases numbered 16, after V lost 4 bases and J lost 6 bases. Here the CDR3 reads CSATEVLAGIRINEQFF. The CDR3 DNA is TGCAGTGCTACGGAGGTGCTAGCGGGAATTCGGATCAATGAGCAGTTCTTC.